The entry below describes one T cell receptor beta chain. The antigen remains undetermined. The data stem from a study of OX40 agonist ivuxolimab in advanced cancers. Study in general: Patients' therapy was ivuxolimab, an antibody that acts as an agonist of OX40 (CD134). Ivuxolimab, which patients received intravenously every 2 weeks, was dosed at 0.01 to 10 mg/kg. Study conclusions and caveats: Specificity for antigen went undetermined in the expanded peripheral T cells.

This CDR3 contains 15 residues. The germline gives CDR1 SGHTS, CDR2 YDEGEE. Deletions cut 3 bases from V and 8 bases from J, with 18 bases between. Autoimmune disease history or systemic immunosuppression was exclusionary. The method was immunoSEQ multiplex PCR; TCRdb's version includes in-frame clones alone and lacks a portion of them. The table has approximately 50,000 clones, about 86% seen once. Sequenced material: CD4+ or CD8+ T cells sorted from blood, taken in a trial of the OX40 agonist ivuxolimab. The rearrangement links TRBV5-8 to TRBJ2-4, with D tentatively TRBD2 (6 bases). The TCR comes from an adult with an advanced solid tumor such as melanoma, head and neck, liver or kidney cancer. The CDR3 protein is CASSYGNSGEDIQYF. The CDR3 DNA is TGTGCCAGCAGCTACGGGAACTCGGGGGAAGACATTCAGTACTTC.